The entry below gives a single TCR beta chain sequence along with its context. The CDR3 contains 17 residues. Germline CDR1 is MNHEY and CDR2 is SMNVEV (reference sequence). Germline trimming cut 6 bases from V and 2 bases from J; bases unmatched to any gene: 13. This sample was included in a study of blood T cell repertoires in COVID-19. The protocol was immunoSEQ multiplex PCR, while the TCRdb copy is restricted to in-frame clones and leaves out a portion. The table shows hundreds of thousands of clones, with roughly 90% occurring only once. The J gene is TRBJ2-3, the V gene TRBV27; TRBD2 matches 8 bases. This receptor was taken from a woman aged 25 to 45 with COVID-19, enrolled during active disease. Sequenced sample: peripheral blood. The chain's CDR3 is CASSRNYRGGLTDTQYF. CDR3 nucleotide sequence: TGTGCCAGCAGCCGGAACTACCGGGGGGGCCTCACAGATACGCAGTATTTT.